Sequencing of this T cell receptor (beta chain) was carried out in a study of shared clonotypes between healthy human individuals. A word on this clone: The same CDR3 also results from other DNA sequences found in this sample.

The authors' processing: Filtering differed, since immunoSEQ gave only junction sequences and no quality scores. Libraries were prepared by immunoSEQ multiplex PCR; TCRdb keeps only in-frame clonotypes and omits some of them. V and J calls and clone size are those listed in that table; D and trimming were worked out from the DNA. The sample has roughly 2.5 million clones, more than 80% seen once; the top ten hold about 0.13%. Trimming pared 6 bases from V and 2 bases from J, leaving 4 bases between. The CDR3 runs 12 residues. CDR1 and CDR2 (germline): LNHDA, SQIVND (reference sequence). The TCR sequence derives from a man younger than 30 in good health. The sequenced sample was naive CD4+ T cells sorted from blood. Subset here: CD45RA+ positively selected. The chain is built from TRBV19 and TRBJ2-2; D remains ambiguous. CDR3 in DNA: TGTGCCAGTAGCTCTAACACCGGGGAGCTGTTTTTT. Protein sequence: CASSSNTGELFF.